This T cell receptor beta chain was identified in a study of blood T cell repertoires in COVID-19. Study-wide context: Some COVID-19 samples were acute and others convalescent; all came from the United States, Italy and Spain.

V dropped 3 bases and J dropped 8; count of bases not matched to a gene: 9. This CDR3 is built from 16 residues. The germline gives CDR1 LNHNV, CDR2 YYDKDF (reference sequence). In the original processing: Reference gene primer amplification in the assay estimated nucleated cell counts. Here immunoSEQ multiplex PCR was the method, and the copy in TCRdb shows in-frame clones only, minus some. Clone size and V and J calls were adopted from that table, with D and trimming inferred from the DNA. The sample gives 55,000 to 75,000 clones, 79% of which show up once; approximately 3.5% is in the top ten. The TCR sequence derives from a man aged 55-75 years with acute or convalescent COVID-19. The sequenced sample consisted of peripheral blood. This rearrangement joins TRBV15 to TRBJ2-1, with 11 bases lining up with TRBD2. In DNA form, the CDR3 reads TGTGCCACCAGCAGTCCTGGGACTAGCGGAGGCGATGAGCAGTTCTTC. This codes for CATSSPGTSGGDEQFF.